This T cell receptor (beta chain) was documented in a study of cytomegalovirus exposure and HLA in healthy donors. Notes on the study in general: Prior analysis indicated that the majority of TCR beta V segments exhibited productivity approximately 87% or approximately 30% of the time. As a later analysis showed, a missense DCLRE1C variant was linked to trimming of TCR beta V- and J-genes. Association of about 17,000 TCR beta sequences with HLA alleles was found at 0.05 false discovery rate in a later analysis.

Primers for the PCR totalled 60 Vbeta and 13 Jbeta. The table came from immunoSEQ multiplex PCR; TCRdb's copy has only in-frame clones and leaves some out. Of about 110,000 clones in the sample, roughly 85% were seen once. This clone appeared a single time. Its antigen is unidentified. Trimming removed 6 bases from V and 0 bases from J, with 12 bases in between. CDR1 is MDHEN and CDR2 is SYDVKM in the germline V gene. The CDR3 spans 15 residues. Healthy donors of bone marrow made up the group. V and J are TRBV28 and TRBJ1-5; no reliable D call. This clonotype was obtained from a woman in her thirties or forties in good health and CMV-seronegative. What was sequenced was PBMCs. The CDR3 spells CASSLLDSSNQPQHF. In DNA, the CDR3 is TGTGCCAGCAGCCTGCTCGACTCTAGCAATCAGCCCCAGCATTTT.